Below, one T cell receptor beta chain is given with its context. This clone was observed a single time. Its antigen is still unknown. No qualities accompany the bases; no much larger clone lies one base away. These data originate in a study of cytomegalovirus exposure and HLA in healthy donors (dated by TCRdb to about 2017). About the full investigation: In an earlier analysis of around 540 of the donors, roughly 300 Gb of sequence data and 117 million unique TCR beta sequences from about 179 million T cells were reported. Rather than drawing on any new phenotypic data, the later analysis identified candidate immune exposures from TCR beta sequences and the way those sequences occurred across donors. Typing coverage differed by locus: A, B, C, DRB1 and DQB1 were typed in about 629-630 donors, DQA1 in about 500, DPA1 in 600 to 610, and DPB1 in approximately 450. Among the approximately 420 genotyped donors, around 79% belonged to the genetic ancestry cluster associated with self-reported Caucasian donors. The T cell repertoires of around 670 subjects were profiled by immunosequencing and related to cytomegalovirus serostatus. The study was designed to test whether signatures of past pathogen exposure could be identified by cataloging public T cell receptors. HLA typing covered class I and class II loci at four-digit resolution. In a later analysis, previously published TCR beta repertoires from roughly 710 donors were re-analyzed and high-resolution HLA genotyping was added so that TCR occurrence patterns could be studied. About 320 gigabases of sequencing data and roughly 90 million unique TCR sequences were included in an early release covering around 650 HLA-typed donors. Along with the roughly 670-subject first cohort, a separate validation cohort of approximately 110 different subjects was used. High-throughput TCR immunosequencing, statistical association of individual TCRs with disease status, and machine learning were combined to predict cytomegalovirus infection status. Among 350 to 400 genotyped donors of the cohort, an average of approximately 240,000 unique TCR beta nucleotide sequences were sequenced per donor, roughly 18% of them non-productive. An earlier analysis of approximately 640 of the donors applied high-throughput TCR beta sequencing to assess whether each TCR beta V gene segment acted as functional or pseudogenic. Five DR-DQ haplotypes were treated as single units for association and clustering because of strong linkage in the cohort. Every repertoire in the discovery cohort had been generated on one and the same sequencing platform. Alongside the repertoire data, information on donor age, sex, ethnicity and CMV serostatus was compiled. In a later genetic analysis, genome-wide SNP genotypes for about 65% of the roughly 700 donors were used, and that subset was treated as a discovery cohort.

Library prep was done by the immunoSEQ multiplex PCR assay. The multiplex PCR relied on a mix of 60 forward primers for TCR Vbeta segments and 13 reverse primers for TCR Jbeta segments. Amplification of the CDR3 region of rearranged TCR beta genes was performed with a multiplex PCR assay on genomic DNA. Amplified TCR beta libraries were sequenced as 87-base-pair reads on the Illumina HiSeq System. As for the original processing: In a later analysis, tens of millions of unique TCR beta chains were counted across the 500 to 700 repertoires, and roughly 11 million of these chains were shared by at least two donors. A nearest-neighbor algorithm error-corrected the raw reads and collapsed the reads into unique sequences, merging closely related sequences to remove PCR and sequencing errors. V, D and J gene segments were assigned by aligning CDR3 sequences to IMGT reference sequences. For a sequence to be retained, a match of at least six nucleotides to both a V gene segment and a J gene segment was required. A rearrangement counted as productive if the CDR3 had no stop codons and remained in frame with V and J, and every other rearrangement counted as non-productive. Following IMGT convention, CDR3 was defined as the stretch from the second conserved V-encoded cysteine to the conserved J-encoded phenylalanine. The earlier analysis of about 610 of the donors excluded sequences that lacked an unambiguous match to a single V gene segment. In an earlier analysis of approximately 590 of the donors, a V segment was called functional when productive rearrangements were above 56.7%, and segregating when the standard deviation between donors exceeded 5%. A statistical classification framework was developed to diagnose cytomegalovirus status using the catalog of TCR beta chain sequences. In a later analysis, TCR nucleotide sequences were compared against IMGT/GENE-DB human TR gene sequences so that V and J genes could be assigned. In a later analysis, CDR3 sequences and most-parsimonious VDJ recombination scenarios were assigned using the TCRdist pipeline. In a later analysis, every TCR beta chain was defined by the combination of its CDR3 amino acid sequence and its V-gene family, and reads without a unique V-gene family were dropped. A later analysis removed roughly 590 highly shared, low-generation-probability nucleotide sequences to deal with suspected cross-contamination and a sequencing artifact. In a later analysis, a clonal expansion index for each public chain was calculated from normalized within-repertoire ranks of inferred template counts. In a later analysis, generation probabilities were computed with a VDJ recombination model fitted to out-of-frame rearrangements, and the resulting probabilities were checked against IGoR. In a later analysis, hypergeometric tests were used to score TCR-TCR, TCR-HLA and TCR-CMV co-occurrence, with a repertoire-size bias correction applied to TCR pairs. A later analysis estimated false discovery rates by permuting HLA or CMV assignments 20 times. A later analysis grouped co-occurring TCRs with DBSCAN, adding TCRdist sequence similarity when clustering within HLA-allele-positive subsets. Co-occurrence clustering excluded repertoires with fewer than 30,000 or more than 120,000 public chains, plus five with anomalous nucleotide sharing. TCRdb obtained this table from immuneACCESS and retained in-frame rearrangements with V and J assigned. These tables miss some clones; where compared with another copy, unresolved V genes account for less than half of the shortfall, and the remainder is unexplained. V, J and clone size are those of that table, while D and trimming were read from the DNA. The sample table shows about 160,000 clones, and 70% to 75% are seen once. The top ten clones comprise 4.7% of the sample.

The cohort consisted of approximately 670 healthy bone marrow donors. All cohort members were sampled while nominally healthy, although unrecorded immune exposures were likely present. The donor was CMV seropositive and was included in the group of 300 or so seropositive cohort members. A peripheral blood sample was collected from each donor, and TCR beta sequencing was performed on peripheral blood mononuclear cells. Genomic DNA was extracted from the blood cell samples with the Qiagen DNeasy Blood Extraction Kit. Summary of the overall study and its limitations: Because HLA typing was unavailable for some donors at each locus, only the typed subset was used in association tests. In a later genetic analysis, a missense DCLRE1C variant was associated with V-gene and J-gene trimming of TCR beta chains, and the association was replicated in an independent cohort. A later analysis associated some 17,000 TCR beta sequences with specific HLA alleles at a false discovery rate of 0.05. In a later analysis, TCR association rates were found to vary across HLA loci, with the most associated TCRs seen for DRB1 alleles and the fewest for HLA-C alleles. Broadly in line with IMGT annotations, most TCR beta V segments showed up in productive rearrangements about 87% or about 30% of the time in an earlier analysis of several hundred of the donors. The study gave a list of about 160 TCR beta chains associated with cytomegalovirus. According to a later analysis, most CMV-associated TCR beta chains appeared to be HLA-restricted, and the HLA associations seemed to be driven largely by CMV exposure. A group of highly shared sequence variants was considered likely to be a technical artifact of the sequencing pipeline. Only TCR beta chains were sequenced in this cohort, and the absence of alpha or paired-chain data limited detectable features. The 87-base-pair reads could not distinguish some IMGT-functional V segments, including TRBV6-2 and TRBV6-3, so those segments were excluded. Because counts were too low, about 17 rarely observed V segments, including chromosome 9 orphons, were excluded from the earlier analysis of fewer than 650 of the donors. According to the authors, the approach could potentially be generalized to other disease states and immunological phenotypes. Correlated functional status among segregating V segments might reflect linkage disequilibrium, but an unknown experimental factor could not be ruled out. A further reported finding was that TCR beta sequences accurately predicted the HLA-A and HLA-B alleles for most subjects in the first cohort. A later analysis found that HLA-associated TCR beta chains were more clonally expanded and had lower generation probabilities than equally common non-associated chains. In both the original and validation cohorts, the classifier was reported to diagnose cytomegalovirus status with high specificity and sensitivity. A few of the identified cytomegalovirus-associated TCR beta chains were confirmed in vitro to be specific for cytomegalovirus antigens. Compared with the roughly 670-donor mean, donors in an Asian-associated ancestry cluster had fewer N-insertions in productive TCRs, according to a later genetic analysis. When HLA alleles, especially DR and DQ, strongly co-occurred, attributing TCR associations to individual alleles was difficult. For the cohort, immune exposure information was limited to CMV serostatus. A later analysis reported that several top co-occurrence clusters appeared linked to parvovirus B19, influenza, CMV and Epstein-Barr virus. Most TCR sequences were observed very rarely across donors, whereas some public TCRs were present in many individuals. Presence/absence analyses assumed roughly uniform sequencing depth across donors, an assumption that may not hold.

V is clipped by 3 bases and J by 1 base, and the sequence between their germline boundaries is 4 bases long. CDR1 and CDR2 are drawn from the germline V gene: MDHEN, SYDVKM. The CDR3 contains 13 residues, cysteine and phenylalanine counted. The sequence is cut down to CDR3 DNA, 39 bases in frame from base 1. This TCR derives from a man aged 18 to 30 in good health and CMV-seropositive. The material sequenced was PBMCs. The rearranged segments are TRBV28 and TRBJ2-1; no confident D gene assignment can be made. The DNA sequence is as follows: TGTGCCAGCAGTTTCCTGTCCTACAATGAGCAGTTCTTC. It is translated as CASSFLSYNEQFF.